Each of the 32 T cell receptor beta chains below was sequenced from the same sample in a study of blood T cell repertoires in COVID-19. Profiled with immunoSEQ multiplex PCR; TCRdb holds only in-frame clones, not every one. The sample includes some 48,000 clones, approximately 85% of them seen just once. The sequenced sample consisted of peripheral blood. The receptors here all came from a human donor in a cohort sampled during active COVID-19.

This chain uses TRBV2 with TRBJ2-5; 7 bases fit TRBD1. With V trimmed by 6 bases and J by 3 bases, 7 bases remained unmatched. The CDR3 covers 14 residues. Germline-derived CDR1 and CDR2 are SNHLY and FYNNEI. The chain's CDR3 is CASRERTGKETQYF. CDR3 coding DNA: TGTGCCAGCAGGGAAAGGACAGGCAAAGAGACCCAGTACTTC. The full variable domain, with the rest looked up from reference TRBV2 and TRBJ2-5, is EPEVTQTPSHQVTQMGQEVILRCVPISNHLYFYWYRQILGQKVEFLVSFYNNEISEKSEIFDDQFSVERPDGSNFTLKIRSTKLEDSAMYFCASRERTGKETQYFGPGTRLLVL.

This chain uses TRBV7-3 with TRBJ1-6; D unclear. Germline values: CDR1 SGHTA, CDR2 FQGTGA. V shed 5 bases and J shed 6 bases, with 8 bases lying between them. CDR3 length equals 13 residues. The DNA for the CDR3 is TGTGCCAGCAGCATAGATGCTAATTCACCCCTCCACTTT. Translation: CASSIDANSPLHF.

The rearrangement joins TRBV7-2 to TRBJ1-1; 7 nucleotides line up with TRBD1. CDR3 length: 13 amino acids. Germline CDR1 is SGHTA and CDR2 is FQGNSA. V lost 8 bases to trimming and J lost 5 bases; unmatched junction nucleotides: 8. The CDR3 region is CASAEGAVTEAFF. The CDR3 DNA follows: TGTGCCAGCGCCGAGGGGGCGGTGACTGAAGCTTTCTTT.

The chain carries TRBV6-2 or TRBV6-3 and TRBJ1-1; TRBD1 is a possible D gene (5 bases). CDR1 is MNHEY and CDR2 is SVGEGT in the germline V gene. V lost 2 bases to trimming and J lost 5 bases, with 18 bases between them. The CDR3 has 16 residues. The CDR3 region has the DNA TGTGCCAGCAGTTACGGGTCCGGTCAGGGAAGAACTGAAGCTTTCTTT. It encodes CASSYGSGQGRTEAFF.

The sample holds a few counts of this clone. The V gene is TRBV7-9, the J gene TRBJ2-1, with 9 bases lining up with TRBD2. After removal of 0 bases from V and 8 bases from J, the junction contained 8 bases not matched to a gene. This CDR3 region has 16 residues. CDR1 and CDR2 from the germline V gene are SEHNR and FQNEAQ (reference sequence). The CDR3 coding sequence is TGTGCCAGCAGCTTAGCGGGAGCGGGAGGACAAGATGAGCAGTTCTTC. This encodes CASSLAGAGGQDEQFF.

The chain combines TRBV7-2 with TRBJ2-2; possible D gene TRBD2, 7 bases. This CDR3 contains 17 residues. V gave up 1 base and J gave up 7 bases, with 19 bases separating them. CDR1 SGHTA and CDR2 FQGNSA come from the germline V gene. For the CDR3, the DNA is TGTGCCAGCAGCTTAGGGGCCGGGGGGCGAGTTGGCGGGGAGCTGTTTTTT. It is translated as CASSLGAGGRVGGELFF. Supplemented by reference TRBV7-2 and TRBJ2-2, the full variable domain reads GAGVSQSPSNKVTEKGKDVELRCDPISGHTALYWYRQSLGQGLEFLIYFQGNSAPDKSGLPSDRFSAERTGGSVSTLTIQRTQQEDSAVYLCASSLGAGGRVGGELFFGEGSRLTVL.

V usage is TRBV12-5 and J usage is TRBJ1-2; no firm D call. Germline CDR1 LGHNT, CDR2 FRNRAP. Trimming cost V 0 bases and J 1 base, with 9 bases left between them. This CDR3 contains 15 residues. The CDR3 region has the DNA TGTGCTAGTGGTTTGGTCCTCGGGATTAACTATGGCTACACCTTC. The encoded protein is CASGLVLGINYGYTF.

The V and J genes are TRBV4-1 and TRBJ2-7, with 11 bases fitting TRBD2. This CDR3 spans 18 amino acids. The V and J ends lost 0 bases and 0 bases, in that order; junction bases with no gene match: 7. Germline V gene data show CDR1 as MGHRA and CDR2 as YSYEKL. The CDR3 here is CASSQEWASGRISYEQYF. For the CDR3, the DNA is TGCGCCAGCAGCCAAGAGTGGGCTAGCGGGAGGATCTCCTACGAGCAGTACTTC.

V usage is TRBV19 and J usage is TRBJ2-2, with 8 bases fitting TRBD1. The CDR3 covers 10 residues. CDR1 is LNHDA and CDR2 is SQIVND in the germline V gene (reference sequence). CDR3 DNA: TGTGCTAGCAGACAGGGGAAGCTGTTTTTT. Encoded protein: CASRQGKLFF.

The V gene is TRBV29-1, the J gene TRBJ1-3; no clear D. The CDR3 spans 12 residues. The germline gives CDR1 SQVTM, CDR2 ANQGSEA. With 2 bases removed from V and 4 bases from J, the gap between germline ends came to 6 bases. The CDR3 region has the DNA TGCAGCGTTGAACCGAGAGGAAACACCATATATTTT. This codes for CSVEPRGNTIYF.

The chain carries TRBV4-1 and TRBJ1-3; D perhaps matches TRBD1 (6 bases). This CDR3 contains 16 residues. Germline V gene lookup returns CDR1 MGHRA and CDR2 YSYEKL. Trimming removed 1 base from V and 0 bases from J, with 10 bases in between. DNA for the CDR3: TGCGCCAGCAGCCAAGGAGGACAGATCTCTGGAAACACCATATATTTT. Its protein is CASSQGGQISGNTIYF.

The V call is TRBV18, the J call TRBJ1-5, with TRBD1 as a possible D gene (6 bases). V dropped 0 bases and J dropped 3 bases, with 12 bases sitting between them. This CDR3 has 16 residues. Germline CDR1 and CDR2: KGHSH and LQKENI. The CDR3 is CASSPPGGAPNQPQHF. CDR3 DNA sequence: TGTGCCAGCTCACCACCCGGGGGGGCACCCAATCAGCCCCAGCATTTT.

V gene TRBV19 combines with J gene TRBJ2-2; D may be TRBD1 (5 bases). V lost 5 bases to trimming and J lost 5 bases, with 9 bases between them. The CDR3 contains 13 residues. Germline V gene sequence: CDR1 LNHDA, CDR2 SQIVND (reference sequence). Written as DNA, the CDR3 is TGTGCCAGTAGTCAGGGTTTAACCGGGGAGCTGTTTTTT. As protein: CASSQGLTGELFF. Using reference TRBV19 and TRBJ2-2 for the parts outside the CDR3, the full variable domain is DGGITQSPKYLFRKEGQNVTLSCEQNLNHDAMYWYRQDPGQGLRLIYYSQIVNDFQKGDIAEGYSVSREKKESFPLTVTSAQKNPTAFYLCASSQGLTGELFFGEGSRLTVL.

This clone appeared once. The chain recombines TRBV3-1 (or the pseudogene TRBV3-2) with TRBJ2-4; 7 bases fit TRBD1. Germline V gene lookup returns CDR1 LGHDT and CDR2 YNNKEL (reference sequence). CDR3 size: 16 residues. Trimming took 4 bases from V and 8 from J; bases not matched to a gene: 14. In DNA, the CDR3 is TGTGCCAGCAGCCCGGCCCGACAGGGTAGTTGGGACATTCAGTACTTC. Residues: CASSPARQGSWDIQYF.

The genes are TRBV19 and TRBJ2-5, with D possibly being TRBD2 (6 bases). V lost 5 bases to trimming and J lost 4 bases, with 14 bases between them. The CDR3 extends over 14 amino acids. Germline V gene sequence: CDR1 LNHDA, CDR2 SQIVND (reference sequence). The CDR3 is CASSARERRETQYF. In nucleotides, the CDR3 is TGTGCCAGTAGTGCCCGGGAGCGGCGAGAGACCCAGTACTTC.

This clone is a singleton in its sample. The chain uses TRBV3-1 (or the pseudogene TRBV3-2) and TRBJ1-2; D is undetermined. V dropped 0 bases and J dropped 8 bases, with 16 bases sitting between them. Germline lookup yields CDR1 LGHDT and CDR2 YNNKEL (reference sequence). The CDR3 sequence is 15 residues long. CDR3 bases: TGTGCCAGCAGCCAAGATCAAGGAGGGATGGGCGGCTACACCTTC. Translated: CASSQDQGGMGGYTF.

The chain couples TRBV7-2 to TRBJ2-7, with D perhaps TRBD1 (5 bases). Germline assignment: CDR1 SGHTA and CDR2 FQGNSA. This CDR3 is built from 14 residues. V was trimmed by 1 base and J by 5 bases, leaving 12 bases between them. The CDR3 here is CASSLVPGLDEQYF. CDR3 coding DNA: TGTGCCAGCAGCTTAGTTCCAGGGCTGGACGAGCAGTACTTC.

The CDR3 reads CASSRLAGGGADTQYF. CDR3 sequence (DNA): TGTGCCAGCAGCCGCTTAGCGGGGGGGGGTGCAGATACGCAGTATTTT. This chain links TRBV3-1 (or the pseudogene TRBV3-2) with TRBJ2-3; TRBD2 matches at 11 bases. The V segment lost 4 bases and the J segment 4 bases; nucleotides outside the gene matches: 7. CDR1 and CDR2 from the germline V gene are LGHDT and YNNKEL (reference sequence). The CDR3 has 16 amino acids.

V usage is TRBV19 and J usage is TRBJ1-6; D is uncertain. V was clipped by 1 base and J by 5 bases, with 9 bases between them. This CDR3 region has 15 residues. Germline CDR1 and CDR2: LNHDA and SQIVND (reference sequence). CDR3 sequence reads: CASSIGQDDNSPLHF. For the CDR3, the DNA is TGTGCCAGTAGTATAGGGCAGGATGATAATTCACCCCTCCACTTT.

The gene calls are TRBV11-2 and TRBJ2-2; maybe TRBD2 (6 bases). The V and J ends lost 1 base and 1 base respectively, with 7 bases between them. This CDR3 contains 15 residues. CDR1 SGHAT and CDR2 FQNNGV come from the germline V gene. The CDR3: CASSLVTRNTGELFF. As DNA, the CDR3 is TGTGCCAGCAGCTTAGTGACTAGGAACACCGGGGAGCTGTTTTTT.

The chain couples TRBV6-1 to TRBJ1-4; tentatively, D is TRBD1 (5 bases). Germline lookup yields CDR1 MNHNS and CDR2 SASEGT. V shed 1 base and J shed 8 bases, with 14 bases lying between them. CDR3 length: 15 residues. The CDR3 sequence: CASSEGGALGEKLFF. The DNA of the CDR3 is TGTGCCAGCAGTGAAGGCGGGGCCCTGGGAGAAAAACTGTTTTTT.

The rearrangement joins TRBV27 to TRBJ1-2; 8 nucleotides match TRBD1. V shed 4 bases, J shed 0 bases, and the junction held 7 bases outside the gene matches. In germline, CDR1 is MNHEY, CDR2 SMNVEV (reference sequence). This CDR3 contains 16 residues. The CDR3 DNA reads TGTGCCAGCAGTTCCACCGGACAGGGACCTAACTATGGCTACACCTTC. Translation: CASSSTGQGPNYGYTF.

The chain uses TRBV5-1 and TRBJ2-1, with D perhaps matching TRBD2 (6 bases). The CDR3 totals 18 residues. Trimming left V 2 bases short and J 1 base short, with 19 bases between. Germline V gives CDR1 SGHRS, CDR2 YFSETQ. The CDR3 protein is CASSFRRGLSPSYNEQFF. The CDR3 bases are TGCGCCAGCAGCTTCCGACGGGGACTCTCTCCGTCCTACAATGAGCAGTTCTTC.

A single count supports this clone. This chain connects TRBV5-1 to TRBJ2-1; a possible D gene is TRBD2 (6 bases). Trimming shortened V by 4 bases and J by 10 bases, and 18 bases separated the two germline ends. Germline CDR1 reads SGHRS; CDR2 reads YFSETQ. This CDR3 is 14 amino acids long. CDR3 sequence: CASSPPGLGGEQFF. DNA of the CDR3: TGCGCCAGCAGCCCCCCCGGGCTAGGAGGGGAGCAGTTCTTC. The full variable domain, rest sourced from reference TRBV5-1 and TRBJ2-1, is KAGVTQTPRYLIKTRGQQVTLSCSPISGHRSVSWYQQTPGQGLQFLFEYFSETQRNKGNFPGRFSGRQFSNSRSEMNVSTLELGDSALYLCASSPPGLGGEQFFGPGTRLTVL.

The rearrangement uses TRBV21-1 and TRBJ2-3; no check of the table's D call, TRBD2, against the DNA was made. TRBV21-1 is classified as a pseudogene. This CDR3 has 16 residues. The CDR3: CASSKVFGPRHTGEYF. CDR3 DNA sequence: TGTGCCAGCAGCAAAGTCTTTGGCCCCCGCCACACCGGGGAGTATTTT.

As DNA, the CDR3 is TGCAGCGTTTCGACCCCCTACAGTTCTATGAACACTGAAGCTTTCTTT. Residues: CSVSTPYSSMNTEAFF. This chain joins TRBV29-1 and TRBJ1-1; D is unresolved. Trimming cost V 5 bases and J 0 bases, with 19 bases left between them. From germline, CDR1 is SQVTM and CDR2 ANQGSEA. The CDR3 covers 16 residues.

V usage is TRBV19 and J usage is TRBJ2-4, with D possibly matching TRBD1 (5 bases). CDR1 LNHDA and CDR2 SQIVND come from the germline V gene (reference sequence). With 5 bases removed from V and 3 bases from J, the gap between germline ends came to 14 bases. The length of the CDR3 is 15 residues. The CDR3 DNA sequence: TGTGCCAGTAGTCGAGATCGGACAAGCAAAAACATTCAGTACTTC. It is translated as CASSRDRTSKNIQYF.

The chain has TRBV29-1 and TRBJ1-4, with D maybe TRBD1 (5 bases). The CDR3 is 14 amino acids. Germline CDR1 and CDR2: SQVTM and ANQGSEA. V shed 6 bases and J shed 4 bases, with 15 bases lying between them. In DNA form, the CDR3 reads TGCAGCGTCAAAGACGACAGCCTTAATGAAAAACTGTTTTTT. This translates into CSVKDDSLNEKLFF.

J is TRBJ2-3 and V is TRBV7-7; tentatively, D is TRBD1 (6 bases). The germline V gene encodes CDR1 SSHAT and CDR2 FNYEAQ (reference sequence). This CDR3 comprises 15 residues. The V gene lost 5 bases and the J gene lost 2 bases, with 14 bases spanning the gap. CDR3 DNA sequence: TGTGCCAGCAGCCAAATTTGGGGGCCCACAGATACGCAGTATTTT. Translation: CASSQIWGPTDTQYF.

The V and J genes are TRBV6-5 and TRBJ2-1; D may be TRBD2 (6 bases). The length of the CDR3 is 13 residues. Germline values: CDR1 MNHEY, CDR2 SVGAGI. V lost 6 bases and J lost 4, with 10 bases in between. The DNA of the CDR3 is TGTGCCAGCAGCACGGGACTGTACAATGAGCAGTTCTTC. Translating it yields CASSTGLYNEQFF.

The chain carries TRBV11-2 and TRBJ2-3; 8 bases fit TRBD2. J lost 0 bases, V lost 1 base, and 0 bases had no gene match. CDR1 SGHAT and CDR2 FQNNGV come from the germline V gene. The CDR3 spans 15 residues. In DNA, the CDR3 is TGTGCCAGCAGCTTAGCGGGAGGGAGCACAGATACGCAGTATTTT. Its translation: CASSLAGGSTDTQYF. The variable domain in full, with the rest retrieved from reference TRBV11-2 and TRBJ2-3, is EAGVAQSPRYKIIEKRQSVAFWCNPISGHATLYWYQQILGQGPKLLIQFQNNGVVDDSQLPKDRFSAERLKGVDSTLKIQPAKLEDSAVYLCASSLAGGSTDTQYFGPGTRLTVL.

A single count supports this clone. CDR3 bases: TGTGCCAGCAGCCCGGGACTAGCGGCCTACAATGAGCAGTTCTTC. Translation: CASSPGLAAYNEQFF. J is TRBJ2-1 and V is TRBV4-2; 11 bases align to TRBD2. V trimming: 4 bases; J trimming: 2 bases; junction bases outside the gene matches: 1. This CDR3 has 15 amino acids. Germline assignment: CDR1 LGHNA and CDR2 YNFKEQ.